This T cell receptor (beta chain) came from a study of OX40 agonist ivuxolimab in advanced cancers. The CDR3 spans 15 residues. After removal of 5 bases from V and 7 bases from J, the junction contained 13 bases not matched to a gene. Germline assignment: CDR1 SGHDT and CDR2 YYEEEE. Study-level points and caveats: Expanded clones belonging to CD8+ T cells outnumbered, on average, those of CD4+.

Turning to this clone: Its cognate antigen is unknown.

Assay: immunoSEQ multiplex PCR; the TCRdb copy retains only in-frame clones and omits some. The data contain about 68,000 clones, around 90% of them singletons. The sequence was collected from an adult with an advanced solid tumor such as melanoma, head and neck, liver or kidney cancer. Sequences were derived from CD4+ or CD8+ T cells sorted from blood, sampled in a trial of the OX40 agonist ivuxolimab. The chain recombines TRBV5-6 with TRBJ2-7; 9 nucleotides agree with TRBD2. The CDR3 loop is CASRPTLRAGGEQYF. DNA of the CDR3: TGTGCCAGCAGGCCTACTCTTCGAGCGGGGGGAGAGCAGTACTTC.